These 29 T cell receptor beta chains share one sample of origin, sequenced in a study of identical twins. TCRdb passed the 5' RACE reads through MiXCR, listing each CDR3 protein once. The table records about 250,000 distinct CDR3 sequences, approximately 8.6% of them present only once. The data were also submitted as part of a second study, on yellow fever vaccine responses in identical twins.

Sequenced material: CD8+ T cells sorted from blood. The receptor set was obtained from a woman aged 18-29 years in good health.

This clonotype was seen ten or more times. The V gene is TRBV4-3, the J gene TRBJ2-1; 12 positions agree with TRBD1. V shed 0 bases and J 8 bases; nucleotides not matched to a gene: 5. Germline lookup yields CDR1 LGHNA and CDR2 YSLEER. This CDR3 spans 16 amino acids. The CDR3 sequence: CASSQEWGQGADEQFF. The CDR3 coding sequence is TGCGCCAGCAGCCAAGAGTGGGGACAGGGGGCAGATGAGCAGTTCTTC.

This clonotype was counted at least ten times. This chain links TRBV15 with TRBJ2-2; 7 bases are a match to TRBD2. Germline V CDR1 and CDR2: LNHNV, YYDKDF (reference sequence). Unmatched junction bases numbered 3, after V lost 1 base and J lost 4 bases. The CDR3 length is 15 residues. The CDR3 DNA reads as TGTGCCACCAGCAGAGTGACGGGGGGCACCGGGGAGCTGTTTTTT. Its translation: CATSRVTGGTGELFF.

This clonotype was seen many times. DNA of the CDR3: TGCGCCAGCAGCCTCTTCCCGGGACAGGGCTACGAGCAGTACTTC. This translates into CASSLFPGQGYEQYF. J is TRBJ2-7 and V is TRBV5-1, with 9 bases that match TRBD1. This CDR3 spans 15 amino acids. The V and J ends lost 4 bases and 3 bases, in that order; junction bases with no gene match: 8. Germline lookup yields CDR1 SGHRS and CDR2 YFSETQ.

The V call is TRBV9, the J call TRBJ2-1, with 9 bases matching TRBD2. Trimming took 1 base from V and 8 from J; bases not matched to a gene: 16. The CDR3 sequence is 18 residues long. In germline, CDR1 is SGDLS, CDR2 YYNGEE. The CDR3, as DNA: TGTGCCAGCAGCGTACCCTCCCGGCGGGGGGGCAACGTCGATGAGCAGTTCTTC. It translates to CASSVPSRRGGNVDEQFF.

The rearrangement links TRBV10-3 to TRBJ1-2; D possibly corresponds to TRBD1 (5 bases). Deletions cut 0 bases from V and 6 bases from J, with 5 bases between. Germline V gives CDR1 ENHRY, CDR2 SYGVKD. The CDR3 is made up of 12 amino acids. The CDR3 region is CAISESGDGYTF. CDR3 DNA: TGTGCCATCAGTGAGTCAGGGGATGGCTACACCTTC.

This chain connects TRBV4-2 to TRBJ2-2; D call uncertain. The CDR3 runs to 18 residues. Looked up from germline, CDR1 is LGHNA and CDR2 is YNFKEQ. Trimming pared 0 bases from V and 1 base from J, leaving 15 bases between. The CDR3, as DNA: TGTGCCAGCAGCCAAGAGTTAGACCGCTCTTTGAACACCGGGGAGCTGTTTTTT. Amino acid sequence: CASSQELDRSLNTGELFF.

This clonotype showed up many times. The chain combines TRBV29-1 with TRBJ1-1; D possibly corresponds to TRBD1 (6 bases). The CDR3 is 13 amino acids. Germline V gene data show CDR1 as SQVTM and CDR2 as ANQGSEA. Trimming left V 0 bases short and J 4 bases short, with 9 bases between. CDR3 region: CSVEEQGPTEAFF. CDR3 nucleotide sequence: TGCAGCGTTGAAGAACAGGGACCCACTGAAGCTTTCTTT.

This rearrangement joins TRBV30 to TRBJ2-7, with a possible D match to TRBD2 (5 bases). Trimming cost V 2 bases and J 2 bases, with 10 bases left between them. The CDR3 spans 13 residues. Germline CDR1 reads GTSNPN; CDR2 reads SVGIG (reference sequence). CDR3 in DNA: TGTGCCTGGAGTCGGGATCCCCCCTACGAGCAGTACTTC. Its protein product is CAWSRDPPYEQYF.

This clonotype was observed a handful of times. V usage is TRBV4-3 and J usage is TRBJ2-5, with unresolved D. CDR1 and CDR2 (germline): LGHNA, YSLEER. Trimming cost V 0 bases and J 3 bases, with 11 bases left between them. This CDR3 region has 15 residues. The CDR3 coding sequence is TGCGCCAGCAGCCAAGATAACTATGGGGAAGAGACCCAGTACTTC. It specifies CASSQDNYGEETQYF.

DNA of the CDR3: TGTGCCAGCAGTCCACTATACACCGGGGAGCTGTTTTTT. Residues: CASSPLYTGELFF. The rearrangement joins TRBV2 to TRBJ2-2, with D hard to call. V lost 5 bases and J 3 bases, leaving 7 bases between the germline ends. The germline CDR1 and CDR2 sequences are SNHLY and FYNNEI. The CDR3 is 13 residues long.

Points on this clonotype: This may be a read error, as it is one base from a much larger clone. The V call is TRBV15, the J call TRBJ2-5, with 13 bases that match TRBD2. The CDR3 totals 16 residues. The germline CDR1 and CDR2 sequences are LNHNV and YYDKDF (reference sequence). The CDR3 here is CATSRGLAGGREAQYF. As DNA, the CDR3 is TGTGCCACCAGCAGAGGACTAGCGGGAGGAAGAGAGGCCCAGTACTTC. The variable domain in full, completed from reference TRBV15 and TRBJ2-5, reads DAMVIQNPRYQVTQFGKPVTLSCSQTLNHNVMYWYQQKSSQAPKLLFHYYDKDFNNEADTPDNFQSRRPNTSFCFLDIRSPGLGDTAMYLCATSRGLAGGREAQYFGPGTRLLVL.

The rearrangement joins TRBV28 to TRBJ2-5; no clear D. Deletions cut 4 bases from V and 4 bases from J, with 16 bases between. This CDR3 contains 15 residues. The germline V gene encodes CDR1 MDHEN and CDR2 SYDVKM. CDR3 bases: TGTGCCAGCAGTTCTCCGACTTCTACGGGAGAGACCCAGTACTTC. Amino acid sequence: CASSSPTSTGETQYF.

This clonotype was seen a handful of times. This chain uses TRBV24-1 with TRBJ2-7; TRBD2 might be the D (5 bases). The CDR3 is 15 amino acids. Between the trimmed V and J ends, which lost 3 bases and 4 bases, there was a span of 15 bases. Germline values: CDR1 KGHDR, CDR2 SFDVKD. Here the CDR3 reads CATSDIEGTRYEQYF. The CDR3 DNA reads as TGTGCCACCAGTGATATTGAGGGCACCAGATACGAGCAGTACTTC.

This clonotype was observed a few times. The gene calls are TRBV7-9 and TRBJ2-3; TRBD2 matches at 7 bases. CDR1 and CDR2 from the germline V gene are SEHNR and FQNEAQ (reference sequence). V shed 1 base and J 0 bases; nucleotides not matched to a gene: 4. The CDR3 extends over 16 amino acids. CDR3 region: CASSLELASSTDTQYF. The CDR3 DNA reads as TGTGCCAGCAGCTTAGAACTAGCGTCTAGCACAGATACGCAGTATTTT.

This clonotype was found many times. The chain joins TRBV30 to TRBJ1-3; D call uncertain. The V gene lost 0 bases and the J gene lost 1 base, with 4 bases spanning the gap. CDR3 length: 13 residues. In germline, CDR1 is GTSNPN, CDR2 SVGIG (reference sequence). The CDR3 nucleotides are TGTGCCTGGAGTGTAGCGTCTGGAAACACCATATATTTT. It yields the protein CAWSVASGNTIYF. The entire variable domain, with the rest obtained from reference TRBV30 and TRBJ1-3, is as follows: SQTIHQWPATLVQPVGSPLSLECTVEGTSNPNLYWYRQAAGRGLQLLFYSVGIGQISSEVPQNLSASRPQDRQFILSSKKLLLSDSGFYLCAWSVASGNTIYFGEGSWLTVV.

This clonotype was detected a few times. This chain uses TRBV29-1 with TRBJ1-2, with TRBD1 matching 8 bases. The length of the CDR3 is 14 residues. The germline V gene encodes CDR1 SQVTM and CDR2 ANQGSEA. The trim removed 6 bases at V and 6 bases at J, leaving 12 bases unmatched. CDR3 amino acids: CSVTGGDEFDGYTF. CDR3 bases: TGCAGCGTCACAGGGGGGGACGAGTTTGATGGCTACACCTTC.

J is TRBJ1-4 and V is TRBV27; D not certain. The V and J ends lost 6 bases and 5 bases respectively, with 13 bases between them. CDR1 and CDR2 (germline): MNHEY, SMNVEV (reference sequence). The CDR3 runs to 14 residues. CDR3 nucleotide sequence: TGTGCCAGCAGCCCGGCGGGGTTAAATGAAAAACTGTTTTTT. Translated: CASSPAGLNEKLFF.

This clonotype was seen a few times. The chain carries TRBV28 and TRBJ2-6; the D gene is possibly TRBD2 (5 bases). Trimming cost V 5 bases and J 0 bases, with 5 bases left between them. The CDR3 loop spans 14 amino acids. CDR1 is MDHEN and CDR2 is SYDVKM in the germline V gene. The CDR3 region has the DNA TGTGCCAGCAGTGACTACTCTGGGGCCAACGTCCTGACTTTC. This codes for CASSDYSGANVLTF.

This chain connects TRBV6-5 to TRBJ2-7; D not certain. Germline lookup yields CDR1 MNHEY and CDR2 SVGAGI. The CDR3 spans 14 residues. Trimming removed 0 bases from V and 3 bases from J, with 9 bases in between. The CDR3 region is CASSYSDRFYEQYF. CDR3 DNA: TGTGCCAGCAGTTACTCGGACCGATTCTACGAGCAGTACTTC.

The chain is built from TRBV28 and TRBJ2-7; possibly TRBD1 for D (6 bases). Germline V gives CDR1 MDHEN, CDR2 SYDVKM. V was trimmed by 2 bases and J by 5 bases, leaving 10 bases between them. The CDR3 spans 13 residues. The CDR3 protein is CASSLTGFHEQYF. The CDR3 nucleotides are TGTGCCAGCAGTTTAACAGGGTTCCACGAGCAGTACTTC.

In this sample, this clonotype turned up a few times. The chain recombines TRBV3-1 with TRBJ1-1; the match to TRBD1 covers 8 bases. Losses at the gene ends were 5 bases for V and 8 bases for J; bases not matched to a gene: 10. Per the germline V gene, CDR1 is LGHDT and CDR2 is YNNKEL (reference sequence). This CDR3 is 14 amino acids long. The CDR3 region has the DNA TGTGCCAGCAGCAACCCAGGGGGCATCGGGGAAGCTTTCTTT. It codes for CASSNPGGIGEAFF.

J is TRBJ2-5 and V is TRBV25-1, with D unclear. Germline V gives CDR1 MGHDK, CDR2 SYGVNS. The CDR3 length is 13 residues. The V end was cut by 0 bases, the J end by 5 bases, with 7 bases between. The CDR3 loop is CASSEYVGETQYF. The CDR3 nucleotides read TGTGCCAGCAGTGAATACGTCGGGGAGACCCAGTACTTC.

The V call is TRBV7-2, the J call TRBJ2-6, with TRBD2 as a possible D gene (6 bases). The CDR3 is 16 amino acids. Germline CDR1 SGHTA, CDR2 FQGNSA. Trimming stripped 5 bases from V and 2 bases from J, with 13 bases between. CDR3 residues: CASSPASEPGANVLTF. CDR3 in DNA: TGTGCCAGCAGCCCCGCTAGCGAACCTGGGGCCAACGTCCTGACTTTC.

This clonotype was counted between two and nine times. The chain uses TRBV4-1 and TRBJ2-7; D is undetermined. V was trimmed by 4 bases and J by 6 bases, leaving 13 bases between them. Germline CDR1 is MGHRA and CDR2 is YSYEKL. The CDR3 runs to 13 residues. CDR3 DNA: TGCGCCAGCAGCCCAGTCCCCGAGCGCGAGCAGTACTTC. It specifies CASSPVPEREQYF.

V gene TRBV7-2 combines with J gene TRBJ2-1; 8 nucleotides line up with TRBD2. With V trimmed by 1 base and J by 8 bases, 10 bases remained unmatched. The CDR3 consists of 16 residues. Germline V gene sequence: CDR1 SGHTA, CDR2 FQGNSA. CDR3: CASSLGFFAGGDEQFF. CDR3 bases: TGTGCCAGCAGCTTAGGTTTTTTTGCGGGGGGAGATGAGCAGTTCTTC.

J is TRBJ2-1 and V is TRBV10-1, with D uncertain. Germline assignment: CDR1 WNHNN and CDR2 SYGVQD (reference sequence). This CDR3 comprises 14 residues. The V and J ends lost 3 bases and 3 bases respectively, with 9 bases between them. CDR3 amino acids: CASSEGSVYNEQFF. For the CDR3, the DNA is TGCGCCAGCAGTGAAGGGTCAGTCTACAATGAGCAGTTCTTC.

This clonotype was detected only a few times. J is TRBJ1-6 and V is TRBV5-1, with 11 nucleotides matching TRBD1. V was clipped by 4 bases and J by 8 bases; unmatched bases: 5. Germline-derived CDR1 and CDR2 are SGHRS and YFSETQ. This CDR3 is 15 amino acids long. CDR3 nucleotides: TGCGCCAGCAGCACCGAGGGACAGGGGGATTCACCCCTCCACTTT. Protein: CASSTEGQGDSPLHF. The complete variable domain, with remaining parts taken from reference TRBV5-1 and TRBJ1-6, reads KAGVTQTPRYLIKTRGQQVTLSCSPISGHRSVSWYQQTPGQGLQFLFEYFSETQRNKGNFPGRFSGRQFSNSRSEMNVSTLELGDSALYLCASSTEGQGDSPLHFGNGTRLTVT.

The V gene is TRBV7-9, the J gene TRBJ2-1; perhaps TRBD2 as D (6 bases). Germline CDR1 reads SEHNR; CDR2 reads FQNEAQ (reference sequence). V lost 5 bases and J lost 6, with 17 bases in between. The CDR3 extends over 15 amino acids. CDR3 nucleotide sequence: TGTGCCAGCAGCCCCGCGGGGCCCGGGCCCAATGAGCAGTTCTTC. It is translated as CASSPAGPGPNEQFF.

Ten or more counts support this clonotype. The gene calls are TRBV4-1 and TRBJ2-3; D gene ambiguous. V dropped 1 base and J dropped 1 base, with 9 bases sitting between them. CDR3 length: 15 residues. CDR1 is MGHRA and CDR2 is YSYEKL in the germline V gene. The DNA of the CDR3 is TGCGCCAGCAGCCAAGTTTCGGGCGGCACAGATACGCAGTATTTT. Its protein is CASSQVSGGTDTQYF.